Each of the 16 T cell receptor beta chains below was sequenced from the same sample in a study of beta chain features in type 1 diabetes. Study outcomes and limitations: There was a moderate but significant shortening of TCRB CDR3s in all four CD4+ subsets of Type 1 diabetes patients.

Investigators reverse transcribed all isolated RNA, so they sequenced expressed TCRB transcripts. Sequencing used immunoSEQ multiplex PCR; TCRdb keeps in-frame clones, though not all of them. The data contain over 150,000 clones, 7% to 9% of them singletons. Their target antigens are unknown. Specimen: central memory CD4+ T cells from blood. Every receptor here comes from a man aged 18 to 29 with type 1 diabetes.

This clone has just a few counts. The V gene is TRBV27, the J gene TRBJ1-6; D may be TRBD1 (5 bases). V shed 2 bases and J shed 7 bases, with 12 bases lying between them. Germline V gene lookup returns CDR1 MNHEY and CDR2 SMNVEV (reference sequence). The CDR3 spans 15 residues. In DNA, the CDR3 is TGTGCCAGCAGTTTAAAATTCAGGGAAAATTCACCCCTCCACTTT. This codes for CASSLKFRENSPLHF.

This clone was seen a handful of times. V usage is TRBV4-3 and J usage is TRBJ2-1; TRBD2 matches at 8 bases. Germline assignment: CDR1 LGHNA and CDR2 YSLEER. The CDR3 runs 17 residues. The junction had 12 bases not matched to a gene; V was cut back by 4 bases and J by 4 bases. CDR3 coding DNA: TGCGCCAGCAGCCGGGGGGGACTAGTCGCACCATACAATGAGCAGTTCTTC. Residues: CASSRGGLVAPYNEQFF.

This clone was seen many times. The sample carries other DNA sequences with the same CDR3. The chain carries TRBV4-3 and TRBJ1-5; D not resolved. Trimming cost V 0 bases and J 6 bases, with 6 bases left between them. Germline CDR1 reads LGHNA; CDR2 reads YSLEER. The CDR3 has 13 residues. CDR3 coding DNA: TGCGCCAGCAGCCAAGACGAGGGTCAGCCCCAGCATTTT. Translated, it gives CASSQDEGQPQHF.

Written as DNA, the CDR3 is TGTGCCAGCAGCTTGGCCGGGTTAGCGGTCACCGGGGAGCAGTTCTTC. Translation gives CASSLAGLAVTGEQFF. The V gene is TRBV5-4, the J gene TRBJ2-1; TRBD2 might be the D (6 bases). CDR3 length: 16 residues. Germline V gene data show CDR1 as SGHNT and CDR2 as YYREEE (reference sequence). The V end lost 0 bases, the J end lost 10 bases, and 20 bases lay between the germline ends.

This clone was seen more than once but under ten times. CDR3 region: CASSLIAGAQYEQYF. In DNA, the CDR3 is TGTGCCAGCAGCTTAATAGCGGGAGCGCAATACGAGCAGTACTTC. The chain recombines TRBV7-2 with TRBJ2-7; 9 positions agree with TRBD2. V was clipped by 2 bases and J by 4 bases; unmatched bases: 6. The CDR3 runs 15 residues. The germline CDR1 and CDR2 sequences are SGHTA and FQGNSA.

V usage is TRBV5-1 and J usage is TRBJ2-1, with 10 bases aligning to TRBD2. The germline gives CDR1 SGHRS, CDR2 YFSETQ. The J segment lost 6 bases and the V segment lost 4 bases, leaving 10 bases of the junction unmatched. The CDR3 is made up of 16 amino acids. CDR3 DNA sequence: TGCGCCAGCAGCGGGCAAGCGGGGGGGCCGGGCAATGAGCAGTTCTTC. Its protein is CASSGQAGGPGNEQFF. The full variable domain, its missing parts supplied by reference TRBV5-1 and TRBJ2-1, is KAGVTQTPRYLIKTRGQQVTLSCSPISGHRSVSWYQQTPGQGLQFLFEYFSETQRNKGNFPGRFSGRQFSNSRSEMNVSTLELGDSALYLCASSGQAGGPGNEQFFGPGTRLTVL.

The sample holds a few counts of this clone. CDR3 amino acids: CASSYSYGEVHGYTF. CDR3 in DNA: TGTGCCAGCAGTTACTCGTACGGTGAAGTTCATGGCTACACCTTC. V is TRBV6-5 and J is TRBJ1-2; D unclear. This CDR3 is built from 15 residues. CDR1 and CDR2 from the germline V gene are MNHEY and SVGAGI. V shed 0 bases and J shed 6 bases, with 14 bases lying between them.

This clone has only a few counts. The CDR3, as DNA: TGTGCCAGCAGCCTCTTTAGCGCGAGCTCCTACAATGAGCAGTTCTTC. Amino acids: CASSLFSASSYNEQFF. This rearrangement joins TRBV7-2 to TRBJ2-1; weak D call: TRBD2 (5 bases). Germline V lookup: CDR1 SGHTA, CDR2 FQGNSA. Deletions cut 5 bases from V and 0 bases from J, with 14 bases between. The CDR3 extends over 16 amino acids.

This clone has a handful of counts. The V gene is TRBV7-8, the J gene TRBJ2-1; 10 nucleotides agree with TRBD2. J gave up 9 bases and V 2 bases, and 13 bases lay outside the gene matches. This CDR3 comprises 17 residues. Germline CDR1 is SGHVS and CDR2 is FQNEAQ. The CDR3 reads CASSLRLAGASVGEQFF. Written as DNA, the CDR3 is TGTGCCAGCAGCTTAAGGCTAGCGGGGGCCTCCGTTGGTGAGCAGTTCTTC.

The chain recombines TRBV4-2 with TRBJ2-5; D ambiguous. Germline V gives CDR1 LGHNA, CDR2 YNFKEQ. The V end lost 0 bases, the J end lost 1 base, and 9 bases lay between the germline ends. The CDR3 spans 15 residues. CDR3 protein: CASSQDRPGQETQYF. In DNA, the CDR3 is TGTGCCAGCAGCCAAGATCGGCCAGGCCAAGAGACCCAGTACTTC.

In its sample, this clone was seen a few times. The chain employs TRBV7-8 and TRBJ2-3, with D tentatively TRBD2 (6 bases). V lost 1 base, J lost 0 bases, and 11 bases lay in between. Germline V lookup: CDR1 SGHVS, CDR2 FQNEAQ. The CDR3 covers 16 residues. The CDR3 nucleotides read TGTGCCAGCAGCTTAGTCGGCGGGACTAGCACAGATACGCAGTATTTT. Its protein is CASSLVGGTSTDTQYF.

This clone was seen only a few times. The chain carries TRBV15 and TRBJ2-1, with D perhaps matching TRBD1 (5 bases). The V gene's germline CDR1 is LNHNV and CDR2 YYDKDF (reference sequence). The germline V and J ends were trimmed by 1 base and 15 bases, with 13 bases remaining between them. The length of the CDR3 is 12 residues. The CDR3 here is CATSRAPAGPFF. CDR3 in DNA: TGTGCCACCAGCAGAGCCCCGGCAGGGCCGTTCTTC.

This clone appeared a few times. J is TRBJ2-5 and V is TRBV11-1, with TRBD2 identical over 11 bases. Germline lookup yields CDR1 SGHAT and CDR2 FQDESV (reference sequence). The V segment lost 5 bases and the J segment 3 bases; nucleotides outside the gene matches: 11. This CDR3 has 17 amino acids. In nucleotides, the CDR3 is TGTGCCAGCAGCCAGAGGGCCTCGACTAGCGGGAAAGAGACCCAGTACTTC. Translating gives CASSQRASTSGKETQYF. The whole variable domain, remainder taken from reference TRBV11-1 and TRBJ2-5, is EAEVAQSPRYKITEKSQAVAFWCDPISGHATLYWYRQILGQGPELLVQFQDESVVDDSQLPKDRFSAERLKGVDSTLKIQPAELGDSAMYLCASSQRASTSGKETQYFGPGTRLLVL.

This clone turned up a few times. This chain connects TRBV15 to TRBJ1-2; D is unresolved. The ends were cut back, 0 bases at V and 4 bases at J, with 9 bases in the middle. CDR3 length: 14 residues. Germline CDR1 is LNHNV and CDR2 is YYDKDF (reference sequence). CDR3 loop: CATSRDLQVYGYTF. In nucleotides, the CDR3 is TGTGCCACCAGCAGAGATCTTCAGGTCTATGGCTACACCTTC.

The chain is built from TRBV5-1 and TRBJ1-3; no firm D call. Germline V gene data show CDR1 as SGHRS and CDR2 as YFSETQ. The V end was cut by 0 bases, the J end by 4 bases, with 11 bases between. The CDR3 contains 15 residues. CDR3 nucleotides: TGCGCCAGCAGCTTGGTTGTCGGAGCCGGAAACACCATATATTTT. Amino acid sequence: CASSLVVGAGNTIYF.

This clone has a handful of counts. The V gene is TRBV7-2, the J gene TRBJ1-1, with a possible D match to TRBD1 (5 bases). The CDR3 runs to 17 residues. Germline CDR1 reads SGHTA; CDR2 reads FQGNSA. The V and J ends lost 2 bases and 3 bases respectively, with 19 bases between them. This CDR3 reads CASSLTFGEGRDTEAFF. CDR3 bases: TGTGCCAGCAGCTTAACGTTTGGTGAGGGGAGGGACACTGAAGCTTTCTTT. The variable domain in full, with the rest retrieved from reference TRBV7-2 and TRBJ1-1, is GAGVSQSPSNKVTEKGKDVELRCDPISGHTALYWYRQSLGQGLEFLIYFQGNSAPDKSGLPSDRFSAERTGGSVSTLTIQRTQQEDSAVYLCASSLTFGEGRDTEAFFGQGTRLTVV.